A selection of T cell receptor beta chains follows, all from one sample in a study of T cells in Graves' hyperthyroidism and ophthalmopathy. MiXCR was run by TCRdb on the multiplex PCR reads, yielding one entry per CDR3 protein. The sample shows 300,000 to 450,000 distinct CDR3 sequences, 15% to 17% of them seen only once. Input material: blood. Receptors originate from a woman under 30 with Graves' hyperthyroidism that later progressed to Graves' ophthalmopathy. The CDR3 runs from the conserved cysteine through the conserved F or W. D genes are given only for firm matches. Rows may omit the clone size; those that give it use once, few, many or a size class.

abundance | j_gene | d_gene | v_gene | CDR3nt | CDR3aa
many | TRBJ1-5 | NA | TRBV7-8 | TGTGCCAGCAGCCCCGGCCGCGGAAATTATCAGCCCCAGCATTTT | CASSPGRGNYQPQHF
few | TRBJ2-1 | NA | TRBV15 | TGTGCCACCAGCCCCGGAGGTGCAACCTACAATGAGCAGTTCTTC | CATSPGGATYNEQFF
few | TRBJ1-4 | NA | TRBV3-1 | TGTGCCAGCAGCGGGGAGGGCCCTAATGAAAAACTGTTTTTT | CASSGEGPNEKLFF
many | TRBJ2-7 | TRBD1 | TRBV3-1 | TGTGCCAGCAGCCTATCGCAACGACAGGGGGCGGAAGAGCAGTACTTC | CASSLSQRQGAEEQYF
NA | TRBJ1-4 | NA | TRBV5-1 | TGCGCCAGCAGCTTGAGGGGGACTAATGAAAAACTGTTTTTT | CASSLRGTNEKLFF
few | TRBJ2-3 | NA | TRBV7-9 | TGTGCCAGCAGCGCGACGGTAGACACAGATACGCAGTATTTT | CASSATVDTDTQYF
few | TRBJ1-1 | NA | TRBV6-1 | TGTGCCAGCATGGGAGGGCTGAACACTGAAGCTTTCTTT | CASMGGLNTEAFF
few | TRBJ1-3 | TRBD1 | TRBV4-2 | TGTGCCAGCAGCCCGACCCACGACAGGGGGCCGGGTGGAAACACCATATATTTT | CASSPTHDRGPGGNTIYF
NA | TRBJ1-2 | NA | TRBV5-6 | TGTGCCAGCAGCTTCCTGGGGCCTAACTATGGCTACACCTTC | CASSFLGPNYGYTF
few | TRBJ2-3 | TRBD2 | TRBV6-1 | TGTGCCAGCAGCCCGGAAGCGGGAGGGCCCTTTGATACGCAGTATTTT | CASSPEAGGPFDTQYF
many | TRBJ2-3 | NA | TRBV7-9 | TGTGCCAGCAGCCAAGGGACGGCTAGCACAGATACGCAGTATTTT | CASSQGTASTDTQYF
NA | TRBJ2-1 | NA | TRBV6-5 | TGTGCCAGCAGTTACAATGGCGGCGGTGATGAGCAGTTCTTC | CASSYNGGGDEQFF
many | TRBJ2-1 | TRBD1 | TRBV6-2/TRBV6-3 | TGTGCCAGCAGACAGGGGGCGATCGATGAGCAGTTCTTC | CASRQGAIDEQFF
few | TRBJ1-5 | NA | TRBV6-2/TRBV6-3 | TGTGCCAGCAGTTACGCGGGGGCTAGTTATAGCAATCAGCCCCAGCATTTT | CASSYAGASYSNQPQHF
NA | TRBJ1-4 | TRBD1 | TRBV6-1 | TGTGCCAGCAGTAGAGCCCGGGACAGCAATGAAAAACTGTTTTTT | CASSRARDSNEKLFF
few | TRBJ2-1 | TRBD2 | TRBV12-3/TRBV12-4 | TGTGCCAGCAGTTTAGGGAGGAGCGGGAGTGGGAATGAGCAGTTCTTC | CASSLGRSGSGNEQFF
NA | TRBJ2-5 | TRBD2 | TRBV6-4 | TGTGCCAGCAGTGACCGTCAGCGGGAGCAACGGGGGACCCAGTACTTC | CASSDRQREQRGTQYF
many | TRBJ2-7 | TRBD1 | TRBV11-2 | TGTGCCAGCAGCTTAAGACTCATCGGGACAGGGGGTTTCTACGAGCAGTACTTC | CASSLRLIGTGGFYEQYF
NA | TRBJ1-3 | NA | TRBV15 | TGTGCCACGAGTGGCGAGAGACGGTTATCTGGAAACACCATATATTTT | CATSGERRLSGNTIYF
many | TRBJ2-7 | TRBD2 | TRBV20-1 | TGCAGTGCTAGAGATCCTGGGACTAGCCGCGTCTACGAGCAGTACTTC | CSARDPGTSRVYEQYF
NA | TRBJ1-5 | NA | TRBV30 | TGTGCCTGGAATGGTCGGGTAGGGGGGAGCAATCAGCCCCAGCATTTT | CAWNGRVGGSNQPQHF
NA | TRBJ2-1 | NA | TRBV14 | TGTGCCAGCAGCCAAGAACTAGAAATTTACAATGAGCAGTTCTTC | CASSQELEIYNEQFF
many | TRBJ2-7 | NA | TRBV30 | TGTGCCTGGCTAGGGGCAGAGAGCTCCTACGAGCAGTACTTC | CAWLGAESSYEQYF
few | TRBJ1-1 | NA | TRBV19 | TGTGCCAGTAGTATAAAGAGGGACCACGAAGCTTTCTTT | CASSIKRDHEAFF
many | TRBJ1-1 | TRBD1 | TRBV2 | TGTGCCAGCAGTCGACAGGGATTGAACACTGAAGCTTTCTTT | CASSRQGLNTEAFF
few | TRBJ2-7 | TRBD1 | TRBV10-3 | TGTGCCATCAGTGAGGACAGGGGGAGGCACGAGCAGTACTTC | CAISEDRGRHEQYF
few | TRBJ2-7 | NA | TRBV5-1 | TGCGCCAGCAGCTTGGCGGGAGTAAGGGGCTACGAGCAGTACTTC | CASSLAGVRGYEQYF
many | TRBJ2-7 | NA | TRBV7-8 | TGTGCCAGCAGCTTAGTTGGCAGCTCCTACGAGCAGTACTTC | CASSLVGSSYEQYF
many | TRBJ1-5 | TRBD1 | TRBV2 | TGTGCCAGCAGTGCCAGACAGGGATACGATCAGCCCCAGCATTTT | CASSARQGYDQPQHF
NA | TRBJ1-1 | NA | TRBV29-1 | TGCAGCGTTGTTGAGGGTGGGACTGAAGCTTTCTTT | CSVVEGGTEAFF
NA | TRBJ1-3 | NA | TRBV5-1 | TGCGCCAGCAGCTTGGAAGGACGGTCTGGAAACACCATATATTTT | CASSLEGRSGNTIYF
many | TRBJ2-1 | NA | TRBV28 | TGTGCCAGCAGTTTACCGCCTAGCGCTGAGCAGTTCTTC | CASSLPPSAEQFF
many | TRBJ2-2 | TRBD2 | TRBV30 | TGTGCCAGCAAACTAGCGGGAGTGGTCACCGGGGAGCTGTTTTTT | CASKLAGVVTGELFF
few | TRBJ2-7 | TRBD2 | TRBV2 | TGTGCCAGCTCTCGGGAGGGAAGGGTCGACGAGCAGTACTTC | CASSREGRVDEQYF
many | TRBJ1-1 | TRBD1 | TRBV6-1 | TGTGCCAGCAGCAATAGACAGGGGGCAAACACTGAAGCTTTCTTT | CASSNRQGANTEAFF
NA | TRBJ2-5 | NA | TRBV7-2 | TGTGCCAGCAGCTCCCTTACCCTTGGACTCCAAGAGACCCAGTACTTC | CASSSLTLGLQETQYF
few | TRBJ2-2 | TRBD2 | TRBV10-3 | TGTGCCATCAGTGATAGCGGGAGACGGAACACCGGGGAGCTGTTTTTT | CAISDSGRRNTGELFF
few | TRBJ2-1 | TRBD2 | TRBV7-3 | TGTGCCAGCAGCCCGGCGGGAGGACCGTACAATGAGCAGTTCTTC | CASSPAGGPYNEQFF
many | TRBJ2-3 | NA | TRBV30 | TGTGCCTGGAGTGAAGAGGGTACAGATACGCAGTATTTT | CAWSEEGTDTQYF
many | TRBJ1-1 | TRBD1 | TRBV2 | TGTGCCAGCAGTGCACGACAGGGCCAAACTGAAGCTTTCTTT | CASSARQGQTEAFF
once | TRBJ2-3 | NA | TRBV15 | TGTGCCACCAACTCTCTCGGCAGCACAGATACGCAGTATTTT | CATNSLGSTDTQYF
many | TRBJ2-3 | TRBD1 | TRBV20-1 | TGCAGTGCCAACGATCCCGGGACAGGGGGAGTCACAGATACGCAGTATTTT | CSANDPGTGGVTDTQYF
many | TRBJ2-1 | NA | TRBV20-1 | TGCAGTGCTAGAGACGGTAGCGGCCCCCCCAATGAGCAGTTCTTC | CSARDGSGPPNEQFF
NA | TRBJ1-2 | TRBD1 | TRBV12-3/TRBV12-4 | TGTGCCAGCAGTTTGTGGGACAGGGTGACGGGCTACACCTTC | CASSLWDRVTGYTF
few | TRBJ2-5 | TRBD1 | TRBV6-1 | TGTGCCAGCAGGGTTCAGACAGGGTCGGTTCAGACCCAGTACTTC | CASRVQTGSVQTQYF
NA | TRBJ2-7 | NA | TRBV7-9 | TGTGCCAGCAGCTTCCAACTCACCGAGCAGTACTTC | CASSFQLTEQYF
many | TRBJ2-7 | NA | TRBV6-1 | TGTGCCAGCAGTCCCATCTCGAAACCCTACGAGCAGTACTTC | CASSPISKPYEQYF
few | TRBJ1-5 | NA | TRBV10-3 | TGTGCCATCAGTGACCCAGGGCAGGTGCCCCAGCATTTT | CAISDPGQVPQHF
NA | TRBJ2-3 | TRBD2 | TRBV7-9 | TGTGCCAGCAGTCACTCTAGCGGACTCACAGATACGCAGTATTTT | CASSHSSGLTDTQYF
few | TRBJ2-5 | TRBD2 | TRBV7-2 | TGTGCCAGCAGCTTAGGGTATAGCGGGAGCGGGACCCAGTACTTC | CASSLGYSGSGTQYF
NA | TRBJ2-7 | NA | TRBV19 | TGTGCCAGTAGTATGGCAGGGAATTGGGGTTACGAGCAGTACTTC | CASSMAGNWGYEQYF